This T cell receptor (beta chain) was recovered during a study of a mutant IDH1 vaccine in newly diagnosed glioma. At the level of the study: Onset of vaccination occurred 4-6 weeks following radiotherapy alone, or with temozolomide cycles.

V was pared by 2 bases and J by 6 bases, with 8 bases between. This CDR3 comprises 13 residues. Looked up from germline, CDR1 is MNHEY and CDR2 is SVGAGI. Time point here: week 5, during vaccination. Mutant IDH1 20-mer peptide, at 300 ug, made up each vaccine dose, with topical imiquimod. Some clones are missing from TCRdb's copy, which holds only in-frame ones; the method was immunoSEQ multiplex PCR. The sample contains 40,000 to 50,000 clones, roughly 85% of which appear only once. This clone showed up just a few times. Its antigen remains unknown. The input for sequencing was PBMCs, taken from a glioma patient whose treatment included an IDH1 peptide vaccine. The chain has TRBV6-5 and TRBJ1-5; D gene unclear. This clonotype was obtained from a man aged 40-49 years with glioma. The CDR3 coding sequence is TGTGCCAGCAGTTACAGGGAGGGTCAGCCCCAGCATTTT. As protein: CASSYREGQPQHF.